Below, 32 T cell receptor beta chains from the same sample are listed, as sequenced in a study of T cell responses to AZD1222 COVID-19 vaccine. Sequencing was performed with immunoSEQ multiplex PCR; in TCRdb, only in-frame clones are kept and a portion is missing. The table shows about 140,000 clones, with 90% occurring only once. This specimen consisted of peripheral blood, obtained on day 0 of AZD1222 vaccination. The source of these receptors is an adult in good health.

In this sample, this clone turned up once. This chain joins TRBV6-5 and TRBJ1-4; the D is unclear. The CDR3 extends over 14 amino acids. V gave up 6 bases and J gave up 6 bases, with 14 bases separating them. Germline CDR1 is MNHEY and CDR2 is SVGAGI. DNA for the CDR3: TGTGCCAGCAGACCCTTCTCCTCGGATGAAAAACTGTTTTTT. Its protein product is CASRPFSSDEKLFF.

This clone was picked up a small number of times. V usage is TRBV3-1 (or the pseudogene TRBV3-2) and J usage is TRBJ2-7; D might be TRBD2 (5 bases). V was pared by 4 bases and J by 1 base, with 14 bases between. Germline V gene sequence: CDR1 LGHDT, CDR2 YNNKEL (reference sequence). The CDR3 length is 15 residues. CDR3 DNA: TGTGCCAGCAGCCCTTCCCGGGGAATATCCTACGAGCAGTACTTC. Amino acids: CASSPSRGISYEQYF.

V is TRBV5-4 and J is TRBJ2-6; D uncertain. The CDR3 covers 16 residues. Germline lookup yields CDR1 SGHNT and CDR2 YYREEE (reference sequence). The germline V and J ends were trimmed by 1 base and 2 bases, with 10 bases remaining between them. DNA for the CDR3: TGTGCCAGCAGCTTGAGTTGGGAAGCTGGGGCCAACGTCCTGACTTTC. Translating it yields CASSLSWEAGANVLTF.

The chain employs TRBV4-2 and TRBJ1-2, with D uncertain. In germline, CDR1 is LGHNA, CDR2 YNFKEQ. The CDR3 contains 14 residues. The V end was cut by 0 bases, the J end by 0 bases, with 5 bases between. As DNA, the CDR3 is TGTGCCAGCAGCCAAGACACATCTAACTATGGCTACACCTTC. Protein product: CASSQDTSNYGYTF.

V usage is TRBV28 and J usage is TRBJ1-5; D perhaps matches TRBD1 (5 bases). The germline V gene has CDR1 MDHEN and CDR2 SYDVKM. This CDR3 comprises 14 residues. V was cut by 7 bases and J by 4 bases, with 14 bases left in between. The CDR3 nucleotides are TGTGCCAGCACCTTAGGGGTAGGGAATCAGCCCCAGCATTTT. It yields the protein CASTLGVGNQPQHF.

This clone occurred once. The V call is TRBV10-3, the J call TRBJ2-2; D possibly corresponds to TRBD2 (6 bases). Germline V gene data show CDR1 as ENHRY and CDR2 as SYGVKD. V was shortened by 11 bases and J by 6 bases, with 22 bases between the two germline ends. The CDR3 spans 15 residues. DNA of the CDR3: TGTGCCGGAGGGAGGTACGGGAAGGGCGCCGGGGAGCTGTTTTTT. Encoded protein: CAGGRYGKGAGELFF.

This rearrangement joins TRBV19 to TRBJ1-2; D is undetermined. The CDR3 covers 13 residues. CDR1 is LNHDA and CDR2 is SQIVND in the germline V gene (reference sequence). With 3 bases removed from V and 2 bases from J, the gap between germline ends came to 7 bases. The CDR3 DNA sequence: TGTGCCAGTAGTATTAGTCAGAACTATGGCTACACCTTC. This encodes CASSISQNYGYTF.

The chain is built from TRBV28 and TRBJ2-7; D is possibly TRBD1 (6 bases). The CDR3 extends over 14 amino acids. CDR1 is MDHEN and CDR2 is SYDVKM in the germline V gene. Trimming took 3 bases from V and 12 from J, leaving 21 bases between them. The CDR3 reads CASSFGGVDWARYF. CDR3 bases: TGTGCCAGCAGTTTTGGGGGCGTCGACTGGGCGCGGTACTTC.

This clone came up a few times. The rearrangement links TRBV4-3 to TRBJ2-2; D unclear. Trimming removed 1 base from V and 1 base from J, with 4 bases in between. The CDR3 totals 14 residues. The V gene's germline CDR1 is LGHNA and CDR2 YSLEER. CDR3 region: CASSQVVNTGELFF. The CDR3 DNA is TGCGCCAGCAGCCAAGTAGTGAACACCGGGGAGCTGTTTTTT.

The chain combines TRBV4-2 with TRBJ1-5, with a weak D call TRBD1 (5 bases). CDR3 length equals 15 residues. Per germline, CDR1 LGHNA and CDR2 YNFKEQ. The V end was cut by 0 bases, the J end by 11 bases, with 17 bases between. The CDR3 reads CASSQDQTGPWAQHF. CDR3 in DNA: TGTGCCAGCAGCCAAGACCAGACGGGACCATGGGCCCAGCATTTT.

V gene TRBV7-6 combines with J gene TRBJ1-1; the D gene is possibly TRBD1 (6 bases). V dropped 3 bases and J dropped 2 bases, with 13 bases sitting between them. There are 15 residues in the CDR3. Per the germline V gene, CDR1 is SGHVS and CDR2 is FNYEAQ. CDR3 nucleotides: TGTGCCAGCAGCTTGTTACAGGGCTTAAACACTGAAGCTTTCTTT. Its protein product is CASSLLQGLNTEAFF.

This rearrangement joins TRBV23-1 to TRBJ1-2; TRBD1 aligns across 8 bases. TRBV23-1 is an ORF; its function is uncertain. The CDR3 has 14 amino acids. V trimming: 2 bases; J trimming: 5 bases; junction bases outside the gene matches: 4. The CDR3 spells CASSQSDRGYGYTF. CDR3 sequence (DNA): TGCGCCAGCAGTCAAAGCGACAGGGGATATGGCTACACCTTC.

V and J are TRBV30 and TRBJ1-5; D is uncertain. V was trimmed by 2 bases and J by 6 bases, leaving 11 bases between them. The CDR3 has 13 amino acids. Germline CDR1 GTSNPN, CDR2 SVGIG (reference sequence). The DNA of the CDR3 is TGTGCCTGGAGTATCGACCGGGCTCAGCCCCAGCATTTT. Translated: CAWSIDRAQPQHF.

This rearrangement joins TRBV19 to TRBJ1-2, with D possibly matching TRBD1 (6 bases). The CDR3 extends over 15 amino acids. The germline CDR1 and CDR2 sequences are LNHDA and SQIVND (reference sequence). V was trimmed by 3 bases and J by 4 bases, leaving 15 bases between them. This CDR3 reads CASSIGGRDIYGYTF. The DNA for the CDR3 is TGTGCCAGTAGTATTGGGGGCAGGGACATCTATGGCTACACCTTC.

This rearrangement joins TRBV4-3 to TRBJ1-5; 7 nucleotides align to TRBD1. The ends lost 4 bases at V and 1 base at J; junction bases unmatched: 4. Per germline, CDR1 LGHNA and CDR2 YSLEER. The CDR3 is 15 amino acids. As DNA, the CDR3 is TGCGCCAGCAGCCCAGACAGGGTCAGCAATCAGCCCCAGCATTTT. This gives the protein CASSPDRVSNQPQHF.

This rearrangement joins TRBV2 to TRBJ1-2; D not resolved. The CDR3 is 12 residues long. Between the trimmed V and J ends, which lost 3 bases and 8 bases, there was a span of 10 bases. Germline CDR1 is SNHLY and CDR2 is FYNNEI. The CDR3 reads CASSDGAKGYTF. The CDR3 coding sequence is TGTGCCAGCAGTGACGGCGCGAAAGGCTACACCTTC.

The chain carries TRBV12-1 and TRBJ1-4. TRBV12-1 has pseudogene status. The CDR3 consists of 14 residues. The CDR3 is CASSHKTGPPLMFF. The CDR3 nucleotides read TGTGCCAGCAGCCATAAAACCGGGCCCCCGCTTATGTTTTTT.

J is TRBJ2-3 and V is TRBV15, with a weak D call TRBD2 (5 bases). The V gene's germline CDR1 is LNHNV and CDR2 YYDKDF (reference sequence). The CDR3 loop spans 15 amino acids. V dropped 0 bases and J dropped 2 bases, with 9 bases sitting between them. The CDR3 here is CATSREDGITDTQYF. The CDR3 DNA reads as TGTGCCACCAGCAGAGAGGACGGGATCACAGATACGCAGTATTTT.

This sequence joins TRBV18 and TRBJ1-1, with 8 nucleotides matching TRBD1. CDR3 length: 18 residues. Germline CDR1 KGHSH, CDR2 LQKENI. The J segment lost 2 bases and the V segment lost 2 bases, leaving 13 bases of the junction unmatched. The CDR3 bases are TGTGCCAGCTCACCAATTCGGAACGGACAGGGAGTAAACACTGAAGCTTTCTTT. It codes for CASSPIRNGQGVNTEAFF.

The chain joins TRBV28 to TRBJ1-2, with D perhaps TRBD1 (5 bases). Germline CDR1 reads MDHEN; CDR2 reads SYDVKM. The CDR3 consists of 12 residues. Trimming took 6 bases from V and 7 from J, leaving 12 bases between them. CDR3 protein: CASSQYGGGYTF. CDR3 bases: TGTGCCAGCAGCCAATATGGGGGTGGCTACACCTTC.

This chain joins TRBV15 and TRBJ2-2; either TRBD1 or TRBD2 may fit D (6 bases each). This CDR3 has 16 amino acids. The germline V gene encodes CDR1 LNHNV and CDR2 YYDKDF (reference sequence). V dropped 8 bases and J dropped 3 bases, with 19 bases sitting between them. CDR3: CATAPDERGDTGELFF. In DNA form, the CDR3 reads TGTGCCACCGCCCCGGATGAGAGGGGGGACACCGGGGAGCTGTTTTTT.

The chain carries TRBV21-1 and TRBJ2-5; the table assigns TRBD2, which was not confirmed against the DNA. TRBV21-1 is shown as a pseudogene. This CDR3 comprises 16 residues. The chain's CDR3 is CASSKEPGDPQETQYF. CDR3 in DNA: TGTGCCAGCAGCAAAGAGCCGGGAGACCCCCAAGAGACCCAGTACTTC.

The V and J genes are TRBV7-8 and TRBJ1-1; TRBD1 agrees at 7 bases. The ends lost 2 bases at V and 2 bases at J; junction bases unmatched: 14. CDR1 is SGHVS, CDR2 FQNEAQ, per germline. The CDR3 length is 18 residues. The DNA of the CDR3 is TGTGCCAGCAGCTTAACGAGGGTGGACAGGTCTATTAACACTGAAGCTTTCTTT. Amino acid sequence: CASSLTRVDRSINTEAFF.

This sequence joins TRBV19 and TRBJ1-5; D is unclear. V was pared by 6 bases and J by 1 base, with 10 bases between. This CDR3 comprises 14 residues. CDR1 is LNHDA and CDR2 is SQIVND in the germline V gene (reference sequence). The CDR3 loop reads CASRYLSSNQPQHF. CDR3 DNA sequence: TGTGCCAGTAGATACCTGTCCAGCAATCAGCCCCAGCATTTT.

The chain has TRBV11-3 and TRBJ2-7; the D is unclear. V lost 4 bases and J lost 4, with 11 bases in between. Germline V gene sequence: CDR1 SGHNT, CDR2 YENEEA. This CDR3 has 13 residues. The DNA of the CDR3 is TGTGCCAGCAGCTCCTCGAACCTTTACGAGCAGTACTTC. As protein: CASSSSNLYEQYF.

V usage is TRBV29-1 and J usage is TRBJ2-6, with a weak D call TRBD2 (5 bases). Germline assignment: CDR1 SQVTM and CDR2 ANQGSEA. This CDR3 is 14 amino acids long. Trimming took 6 bases from V and 2 from J, leaving 11 bases between them. The CDR3 region is CSVARGTGANVLTF. The CDR3 nucleotides are TGCAGCGTGGCACGAGGGACTGGGGCCAACGTCCTGACTTTC.

The CDR3 loop reads CASSVNSLEGYNEQFF. CDR3 in DNA: TGTGCCAGCAGCGTAAACTCGCTAGAGGGGTACAATGAGCAGTTCTTC. The chain joins TRBV9 to TRBJ2-1; D tentatively reads TRBD1 or TRBD2 (5 bases each). V was trimmed by 1 base and J by 4 bases, leaving 15 bases between them. The germline CDR1 and CDR2 sequences are SGDLS and YYNGEE. The CDR3 is made up of 16 amino acids. The full variable domain, in which reference TRBV9 and TRBJ2-1 provide the parts outside the CDR3, is DSGVTQTPKHLITATGQRVTLRCSPRSGDLSVYWYQQSLDQGLQFLIQYYNGEERAKGNILERFSAQQFPDLHSELNLSSLELGDSALYFCASSVNSLEGYNEQFFGPGTRLTVL.

The chain uses TRBV18 and TRBJ2-3, with D hard to call. From germline, CDR1 is KGHSH and CDR2 LQKENI. This CDR3 is built from 15 residues. V gave up 1 base and J gave up 0 bases, with 8 bases separating them. This CDR3 is CASSPLASSTDTQYF. The DNA for the CDR3 is TGTGCCAGCTCACCACTAGCATCTAGCACAGATACGCAGTATTTT.

V is TRBV18 and J is TRBJ1-2; TRBD1 agrees at 7 bases. The V gene end was trimmed by 4 bases and the J gene end by 3 bases; junction bases not matched to a gene: 14. The CDR3 is 17 residues long. CDR1 is KGHSH, CDR2 LQKENI, per germline. CDR3 bases: TGTGCCAGCTCACTTCTCGGCAGGGGGTACTACTACTATGGCTACACCTTC. This encodes CASSLLGRGYYYYGYTF. Drawing the rest from reference TRBV18 and TRBJ1-2, the complete variable domain is NAGVMQNPRHLVRRRGQEARLRCSPMKGHSHVYWYRQLPEEGLKFMVYLQKENIIDESGMPKERFSAEFPKEGPSILRIQQVVRGDSAAYFCASSLLGRGYYYYGYTFGSGTRLTVV.

V gene TRBV4-1 combines with J gene TRBJ1-5; no definite D call. In germline, CDR1 is MGHRA, CDR2 YSYEKL. V shed 0 bases and J shed 2 bases, with 5 bases lying between them. The CDR3 has 14 residues. CDR3 in amino acids: CASSQEGRNQPQHF. CDR3 in DNA: TGCGCCAGCAGCCAAGAAGGGCGCAATCAGCCCCAGCATTTT.

The genes are TRBV3-1 (or the pseudogene TRBV3-2) and TRBJ2-2, with 7 bases fitting TRBD2. This CDR3 contains 14 residues. With 7 bases clipped from V and 2 bases from J, the junction kept 4 bases outside the gene matches. Germline V gene sequence: CDR1 LGHDT, CDR2 YNNKEL (reference sequence). DNA of the CDR3: TGTGCCAGCAACCGGGGGGTAAACACCGGGGAGCTGTTTTTT. Translation gives CASNRGVNTGELFF.

In its sample, this clone was seen a few times. The CDR3 DNA follows: TGCGCCAGCAGTGCGGACGTTGCCTACAATGAGCAGTTCTTC. Translation: CASSADVAYNEQFF. The V and J genes are TRBV10-2 and TRBJ2-1; D is unclear. Trimming removed 4 bases at V and 2 bases at J, with 9 bases between. The CDR3 length is 14 residues. Per the germline V gene, CDR1 is WSHSY and CDR2 is SAAADI.